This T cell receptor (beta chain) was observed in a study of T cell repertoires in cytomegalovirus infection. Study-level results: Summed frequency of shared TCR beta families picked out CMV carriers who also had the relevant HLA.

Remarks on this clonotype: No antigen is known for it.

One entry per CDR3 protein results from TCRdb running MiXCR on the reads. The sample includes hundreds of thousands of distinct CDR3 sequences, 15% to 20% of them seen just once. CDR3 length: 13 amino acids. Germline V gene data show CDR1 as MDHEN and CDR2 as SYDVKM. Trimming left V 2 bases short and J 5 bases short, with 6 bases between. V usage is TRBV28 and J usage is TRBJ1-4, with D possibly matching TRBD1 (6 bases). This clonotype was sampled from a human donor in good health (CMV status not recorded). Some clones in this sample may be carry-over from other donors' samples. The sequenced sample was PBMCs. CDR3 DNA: TGTGCCAGCAGTTTAGGACAGAATGAAAAACTGTTTTTT. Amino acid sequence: CASSLGQNEKLFF.